This T cell receptor beta chain was recovered during a study of T cells in Graves' hyperthyroidism and ophthalmopathy. Findings and limits, study-wide: Most thyroid-expanded clonotypes above 0.001 were also found in blood.

Many counts were recorded for this clonotype. Its target is unknown. Authors of the study amplified TCR beta CDR3 regions from RNA transcripts. The HTBI primer set served for first-round RT-PCR of the TCR CDR3. One entry per CDR3 protein results from TCRdb running MiXCR on the multiplex PCR reads. The table has over 650,000 distinct CDR3 sequences, around 17% seen once. Hyperthyroidism in the patients, aged 18 to 65, was newly diagnosed and under 2 months in duration. Exclusion followed for patients with uncontrolled infection, other autoimmune disease, pregnancy or lactation. Germline V gene lookup returns CDR1 SQVTM and CDR2 ANQGSEA. The CDR3 consists of 13 residues. Trimming took 6 bases from V and 0 from J, leaving 11 bases between them.

The receptor was derived from a man between 18 and 35 years old with Graves' hyperthyroidism. Input material: blood. The chain is built from TRBV29-1 and TRBJ1-1, with D possibly being TRBD1 (6 bases). Here the CDR3 DNA reads TGCAGCGTGCGGGGACAATTGAACACTGAAGCTTTCTTT. This sequence encodes CSVRGQLNTEAFF.